These 8 T cell receptor beta chains share one sample of origin, sequenced in a study of T cell responses to AZD1222 COVID-19 vaccine. Profiled with immunoSEQ multiplex PCR; TCRdb holds only in-frame clones, not every one. The sample records some 130,000 clones, more than 85% being singletons. The sample was peripheral blood, taken on day 0 of AZD1222 vaccination. The source of these receptors is an adult in good health.

The chain links TRBV20-1 to TRBJ1-1, with 9 bases aligning to TRBD1. Trimming removed 6 bases from V and 13 bases from J; junction bases left unmatched: 9. This CDR3 has 11 amino acids. Germline CDR1 is DFQATT and CDR2 is SNEGSKA (reference sequence). CDR3 coding DNA: TGCAGTGCGGGGACAGGGAGGCAAGTTTTCTTT. This encodes CSAGTGRQVFF.

The CDR3 DNA is TGTGCCAGCAGTACCGGACTAGCGGGAAACAATGAGCAGTTCTTC. Translated, it gives CASSTGLAGNNEQFF. The rearrangement links TRBV6-5 to TRBJ2-1; 12 bases map to TRBD2. The CDR3 sequence is 15 residues long. V was pared by 5 bases and J by 5 bases, with 4 bases of the junction left unmatched. The germline V gene encodes CDR1 MNHEY and CDR2 SVGAGI.

The V gene is TRBV27, the J gene TRBJ2-7; D gene unclear. V lost 5 bases, J lost 2 bases, and 13 bases lay in between. The CDR3 has 14 residues. Germline V gene lookup returns CDR1 MNHEY and CDR2 SMNVEV (reference sequence). The CDR3 nucleotides are TGTGCCAGCAGTCTTACAGTGTTCGCCTACGAGCAGTACTTC. Amino acid sequence: CASSLTVFAYEQYF.

This rearrangement joins TRBV5-4 to TRBJ2-3; 7 bases align to TRBD2. Germline V gene sequence: CDR1 SGHNT, CDR2 YYREEE (reference sequence). V trimming: 1 base; J trimming: 0 bases; junction bases outside the gene matches: 5. The CDR3 sequence is 16 residues long. The CDR3 nucleotides read TGTGCCAGCAGCTTGAGGGCTAGCGGTAGCACAGATACGCAGTATTTT. This sequence encodes CASSLRASGSTDTQYF. The whole variable domain, filled in from reference TRBV5-4 and TRBJ2-3, reads ETGVTQSPTHLIKTRGQQVTLRCSSQSGHNTVSWYQQALGQGPQFIFQYYREEENGRGNFPPRFSGLQFPNYSSELNVNALELDDSALYLCASSLRASGSTDTQYFGPGTRLTVL.

CDR3 protein: CASSLTPGTGNTIYF. The CDR3 bases are TGTGCCAGCAGCTTAACACCGGGAACTGGAAACACCATATATTTT. The chain recombines TRBV9 with TRBJ1-3; D is unresolved. From germline, CDR1 is SGDLS and CDR2 YYNGEE. V was shortened by 4 bases and J by 2 bases, with 13 bases between the two germline ends. The CDR3 has 15 amino acids.

The gene calls are TRBV5-4 and TRBJ1-2; TRBD1 is a possible D gene (5 bases). Deletions cut 1 base from V and 4 bases from J, with 20 bases between. This CDR3 is 17 amino acids long. Germline V CDR1 and CDR2: SGHNT, YYREEE (reference sequence). The CDR3 DNA reads TGTGCCAGCAGCTTGACGCCAAGCCGTACAGGAATCTATGGCTACACCTTC. Amino acids: CASSLTPSRTGIYGYTF.

This chain uses TRBV10-1 with TRBJ1-1; D is unresolved. The germline gives CDR1 WNHNN, CDR2 SYGVQD (reference sequence). This CDR3 is 10 amino acids long. With 4 bases removed from V and 7 bases from J, the gap between germline ends came to 4 bases. This chain's CDR3 is CASSVYEAFF. The CDR3 DNA sequence: TGCGCCAGCAGTGTATATGAAGCTTTCTTT.

This rearrangement joins TRBV7-2 to TRBJ2-2; D call uncertain. Trimming stripped 2 bases from V and 5 bases from J, with 12 bases between. Germline CDR1 is SGHTA and CDR2 is FQGNSA. The CDR3 length is 15 residues. CDR3 loop: CASSLRRVRTGELFF. The CDR3 DNA follows: TGTGCCAGCAGCTTAAGAAGGGTTCGGACCGGGGAGCTGTTTTTT. Supplemented by reference TRBV7-2 and TRBJ2-2, the full variable domain reads GAGVSQSPSNKVTEKGKDVELRCDPISGHTALYWYRQSLGQGLEFLIYFQGNSAPDKSGLPSDRFSAERTGGSVSTLTIQRTQQEDSAVYLCASSLRRVRTGELFFGEGSRLTVL.